This T cell receptor beta chain was found in a study of T cells in Graves' hyperthyroidism and ophthalmopathy. Study summary: At the time of initial diagnosis and before any treatment, peripheral blood was collected.

Germline V gives CDR1 SGHRS, CDR2 YFSETQ. V trimming: 7 bases; J trimming: 7 bases; junction bases outside the gene matches: 11. CDR3 length equals 14 residues. Each diagnosis drew on symptoms, thyroxine, TRAb, thyroid ultrasound and orbital computed tomography findings. There were TCR beta CDR3 regions amplified from RNA transcripts. First-round RT-PCR of the TCR CDR3 relied on the HTBI primer set. Each CDR3 protein is one row after TCRdb ran MiXCR on the multiplex PCR reads. Of hundreds of thousands of distinct CDR3 sequences listed, about 15% are singletons. This clonotype was observed many times. This chain links TRBV5-1 with TRBJ1-1, with 9 positions matching TRBD1. Specimen: blood. The clonotype comes from a man between 18 and 35 years old with Graves' ophthalmopathy. The DNA for the CDR3 is TGCGCCAGCCGGTTTGGGACAGGGACTTATGAAGCTTTCTTT. This codes for CASRFGTGTYEAFF.